This is a list of T cell receptor beta chains from one sample in a study of a mutant IDH1 vaccine in newly diagnosed glioma. Profiling relied on immunoSEQ multiplex PCR, and the TCRdb table lists in-frame clones only, not all of them. Of 31,000 or so clones in the sample, more than 75% are singletons; the top ten hold approximately 15%. These receptors lack a known antigen. The sample here was PBMCs, taken from a glioma patient whose treatment included an IDH1 peptide vaccine. These receptors originate from a man younger than 40 with glioma. Both conserved end residues are part of each CDR3. Each record gives: clone size, V gene, J gene, D gene, CDR3 DNA, CDR3 protein. A D gene is named only where the DNA matches it firmly. Clone size is given for some rows only: seen once, a few or many times, or a class if the clone is expanded.

once,TRBV2,TRBJ1-1,-,TGTGCCAGCAAAACAACTCCCGGAAGTCCTGACTCCATGAACACTGAAGCTTTCTTT,CASKTTPGSPDSMNTEAFF
-,TRBV5-1,TRBJ2-2,TRBD1,TGCGCCAGCAGCTGGACAGGGTACACCGGGGAGCTGTTTTTT,CASSWTGYTGELFF
few,TRBV2,TRBJ1-1,-,TGTGCCAGCGGATCCGGGACTAACACTGAAGCTTTCTTT,CASGSGTNTEAFF
-,TRBV21-1,TRBJ2-1,-,TGTGCCAGCAGCACCCTAGCGGGAGTAGGATATGAGCAGTTCTTC,CASSTLAGVGYEQFF
-,TRBV19,TRBJ2-2,-,TGTGCCAGTAGTATGTGGCTGAGTAACACCGGGGAGCTGTTTTTT,CASSMWLSNTGELFF
few,TRBV19,TRBJ2-1,-,TGTGCCAGTGCCACGGAGTATGAGCAGTTCTTC,CASATEYEQFF
-,TRBV7-9,TRBJ2-7,-,TGTGCCAGCAGCTTCCAAACAACCGGGACGGGGGTCCGGGAGCAGTACTTC,CASSFQTTGTGVREQYF
-,TRBV30,TRBJ1-2,-,TGTGCCTGGAGCCTGACCGGAAACTATGGCTACACCTTC,CAWSLTGNYGYTF
-,TRBV9,TRBJ1-1,-,TGTGCCAGCAGCGTACACGGGGCGAACACTGAAGCTTTCTTT,CASSVHGANTEAFF
-,TRBV7-9,TRBJ1-1,-,TGTGCCAGCAGCTTATTGCAGGCACAGGCTTTCTTT,CASSLLQAQAFF
-,TRBV11-2,TRBJ2-5,-,TGTGCCAGCAGCTTAGCAGGGCCGCAGCAAACCCAGTACTTC,CASSLAGPQQTQYF
-,TRBV11-2,TRBJ2-7,TRBD2,TGTGCCAGCAGCTTTGATAGACTAGCGACGACCTACGAGCAGTACTTC,CASSFDRLATTYEQYF
-,TRBV7-7,TRBJ2-7,TRBD1,TGTGCCAGCAGCCCGGCCGGGACAGGTGAGGTGAACGAGCAGTACTTC,CASSPAGTGEVNEQYF
-,TRBV14,TRBJ1-4,TRBD1,TGTGCCAGCAGCCCCCAGGACAGGGGAAGTGAAAAACTGTTTTTT,CASSPQDRGSEKLFF
-,TRBV27,TRBJ2-1,TRBD2,TGTGCCAGCAGTTTAGGTAGCGGGAGGGATAATGAGCAGTTCTTC,CASSLGSGRDNEQFF
once,TRBV18,TRBJ2-3,-,TGTGCCAGCTCACCGCTAGACTCAGCAGATACGCAGTATTTT,CASSPLDSADTQYF
-,TRBV9,TRBJ2-7,TRBD2,TGTGCCAGCAGCGTAGATATTAGCGGGAGGGCAGAAAACGAGCAGTACTTC,CASSVDISGRAENEQYF
-,TRBV10-2,TRBJ1-2,TRBD1,TGCGCCAGCAGTGATCCGGACAGGGCCTATGGCTACACCTTC,CASSDPDRAYGYTF
-,TRBV2,TRBJ1-2,TRBD1,TGTGCCAGCAGCGACCAGGGGGCGAAGGGCTACACCTTC,CASSDQGAKGYTF
-,TRBV30,TRBJ1-2,TRBD1,TGTGCCTGGAGCGATGGGACAGGGGGCGAAAATAACTATGGCTACACCTTC,CAWSDGTGGENNYGYTF
-,TRBV5-1,TRBJ1-5,TRBD1,TGCGCCAGCAGCTTGGGGGACAGGGGGCGAAGTCAGCCCCAGCATTTT,CASSLGDRGRSQPQHF
-,TRBV11-2,TRBJ2-7,-,TGTGCCAGCAGTACGGGACCTGCAACAACGAGGTACTTC,CASSTGPATTRYF
few,TRBV4-1,TRBJ1-5,-,TGCGCCAGCAGCCGGATACCGGGAAATAGCAATCAGCCCCAGCATTTT,CASSRIPGNSNQPQHF
-,TRBV6-6,TRBJ1-5,TRBD1,TGTGCCAGCAGTTACTCTGGGCAGGGGGGTCAGCCCCAGCATTTT,CASSYSGQGGQPQHF
once,TRBV4-2,TRBJ2-7,TRBD2,TGTGCCAGCAGCCAAGGACCACTAGCGGGATACGAGCAGTACTTC,CASSQGPLAGYEQYF
-,TRBV29-1,TRBJ1-2,TRBD1,TGCAGCGTTCGAGGACAGGGGCAGGAAGGCTACACCTTC,CSVRGQGQEGYTF
-,TRBV5-1,TRBJ1-5,TRBD1,TGCGCCAGCAGCCCACAGGGGCATAGCAATCAGCCCCAGCATTTT,CASSPQGHSNQPQHF
few,TRBV6-4,TRBJ1-3,-,TGTGCCAGCAGCCTCCGGACTCTTCGAAACACCATATATTTT,CASSLRTLRNTIYF
-,TRBV19,TRBJ1-1,-,TGTGCCAGTAGTAGGACTTCTCAGAACACTGAAGCTTTCTTT,CASSRTSQNTEAFF
-,TRBV6-5,TRBJ2-2,-,TGTGCCAGCAGATTAATGGGGGGTAACACCGGGGAGCTGTTTTTT,CASRLMGGNTGELFF
-,TRBV29-1,TRBJ2-3,-,TGCAGCATTCCGGGCACAGATACGCAGTATTTT,CSIPGTDTQYF
-,TRBV30,TRBJ2-7,-,TGTGCCTGGAGCACAGGCGACTCCTACGAGCAGTACTTC,CAWSTGDSYEQYF
-,TRBV18,TRBJ1-5,-,TGTGCCAGCTCACCAGGGATCGGCAATCAGCCCCAGCATTTT,CASSPGIGNQPQHF
-,TRBV11-2,TRBJ1-2,-,TGTGCCAGCAGCTTAGTGTATCAGACGTATGATTCCCAGGGCGTGGAGACCTTC,CASSLVYQTYDSQGVETF
-,TRBV5-4,TRBJ2-7,-,TGTGCCAGCAGCTCAACCGGGGCCTCTCCCTACGAGCAGTACTTC,CASSSTGASPYEQYF
-,TRBV6-5,TRBJ2-1,TRBD2,TGTGCCAGCACCCAAGGGGCGGGAGGAGGGTATGAGCAGTTCTTC,CASTQGAGGGYEQFF
-,TRBV5-1,TRBJ2-3,-,TGCGCCAGCAGCCTCGGGACAACAGATACGCAGTATTTT,CASSLGTTDTQYF
-,TRBV7-9,TRBJ1-3,-,TGTGCCAGCAGCCCGCGAACAGGGATGTTGGGAAACACCATATATTTT,CASSPRTGMLGNTIYF
-,TRBV5-1,TRBJ2-7,TRBD1,TGCGCCAGCAGCCTCCTCGGGACAGAATACGAGCAGTACTTC,CASSLLGTEYEQYF
-,TRBV10-3,TRBJ2-3,-,TGTGCCATCAGTGAGTTGGGGGACACAAGCACAGATACGCAGTATTTT,CAISELGDTSTDTQYF
-,TRBV6-1,TRBJ2-1,-,TGTGCCAGCAGTCTGCGGGACACCTACAATGAGCAGTTCTTC,CASSLRDTYNEQFF
once,TRBV19,TRBJ1-4,-,TGTGCCGCGGGACCATTTAATGAAAAACTGTTTTTT,CAAGPFNEKLFF
few,TRBV7-2,TRBJ2-3,-,TGTGCCAGCAGCTTAGTCAGCTACACAGATACGCAGTATTTT,CASSLVSYTDTQYF
-,TRBV6-5,TRBJ2-6,-,TGTGCCAGCCGAGGCTCTGGGGCCAACGTCCTGACTTTC,CASRGSGANVLTF
once,TRBV6-1,TRBJ2-7,TRBD1,TGTGCCAGCAGTGTTAACAGGGGGAGATTTCCCTACGAGCAGTACTTC,CASSVNRGRFPYEQYF
-,TRBV7-9,TRBJ1-1,-,TGTGCCAGCAGCTTTGGGGGCACGAACACTGAAGCTTTCTTT,CASSFGGTNTEAFF
-,TRBV4-2,TRBJ2-5,-,TGTGCCAGCAGCCAAGGTCAGACCCAGTACTTC,CASSQGQTQYF
-,TRBV7-9,TRBJ1-5,-,TGTGCCAGCAGCTTAGTATCGGGGCACGGCAATCAGCCCCAGCATTTT,CASSLVSGHGNQPQHF
-,TRBV11-1,TRBJ2-5,TRBD2,TGTGCCAGCAGCTTAATAGGCCCGACTAGCGAAGAGACCCAGTACTTC,CASSLIGPTSEETQYF
once,TRBV6-4,TRBJ2-7,-,TGTGCCAGCAGCAAGGAGCAGGGTTACGAGCAGTACTTC,CASSKEQGYEQYF
-,TRBV6-4,TRBJ1-2,-,TGTGCCAGCAGGCAGGGGCTTTCTTACACCTTC,CASRQGLSYTF
-,TRBV7-9,TRBJ1-1,TRBD1,TGTGCCAGCAGCCTAGGGACAGGGGATCTCGGCACTGAAGCTTTCTTT,CASSLGTGDLGTEAFF